This entry lists 21 T cell receptor beta chains sequenced from one sample in a study of monozygotic twins with inflammatory bowel disease. TCRdb processed the 5' RACE reads again and assigns one entry to each CDR3 protein, with no DNA. The listing contains 150,000 to 200,000 distinct CDR3 sequences. The sequencing input was blood. The source is a human donor with ulcerative colitis or Crohn's disease, or a healthy co-twin of an affected twin (not recorded which).

The chain's CDR3 is CASSQVRNTGELFF. This chain links TRBV4-3 with TRBJ2-2. This CDR3 comprises 14 residues. Germline CDR1 is LGHNA and CDR2 is YSLEER.

This sequence joins TRBV30 and TRBJ2-2; TCRdb returns TRBD1, unconfirmable since there is no DNA. The CDR3 contains 15 residues. CDR1 and CDR2 from the germline V gene are GTSNPN and SVGIG (reference sequence). The CDR3 sequence: CAWSAWDRANGELFF.

The J gene is TRBJ1-5, the V gene TRBV19; TCRdb outputs TRBD1, but without DNA this stays unchecked. CDR3 length: 15 amino acids. The V gene's germline CDR1 is LNHDA and CDR2 SQIVND (reference sequence). CDR3 sequence: CASSMPGRINQPQHF.

This chain uses TRBV11-3 with TRBJ2-1; the TRBD2 assignment by TCRdb is unverifiable without DNA. Germline lookup yields CDR1 SGHNT and CDR2 YENEEA. The CDR3 has 15 residues. CDR3 in amino acids: CASSLGASDFNEQFF.

The rearrangement joins TRBV10-3 to TRBJ1-3. Germline lookup yields CDR1 ENHRY and CDR2 SYGVKD. This CDR3 has 15 residues. The CDR3 sequence is CAISEHGPAGNTIYF.

The V gene is TRBV11-2, the J gene TRBJ1-2; the D gene TCRdb calls, TRBD1, cannot be checked with no DNA. Looked up from germline, CDR1 is SGHAT and CDR2 is FQNNGV. CDR3 length: 17 residues. This CDR3 reads CASSLDLRARVNYGYTF.

This rearrangement joins TRBV20-1 to TRBJ1-5; without DNA, the TCRdb call of TRBD1 cannot be checked. Germline CDR1 and CDR2: DFQATT and SNEGSKA (reference sequence). The CDR3 is 13 amino acids. CDR3 residues: CSAMTGRDQPQHF.

This CDR3 reads CATSRDRLAGGPYWFF. The chain carries TRBV15 and TRBJ2-1; absent DNA, TCRdb's TRBD2 call cannot be checked. The CDR3 covers 16 residues. The V gene's germline CDR1 is LNHNV and CDR2 YYDKDF (reference sequence).

The chain's CDR3 is CATKIGSSYEQYF. The genes are TRBV5-1 and TRBJ2-7. This CDR3 is 13 amino acids long. Looked up from germline, CDR1 is SGHRS and CDR2 is YFSETQ.

CDR3: CASSQFFTDTQYF. The J gene is TRBJ2-3, the V gene TRBV4-3. Germline CDR1 is LGHNA and CDR2 is YSLEER. This CDR3 contains 13 residues.

The rearrangement uses TRBV27 and TRBJ2-7; the D call of TRBD2 rests on TCRdb alone, since no DNA is present to check it. In germline, CDR1 is MNHEY, CDR2 SMNVEV (reference sequence). CDR3 length: 15 amino acids. The CDR3 is CASRVSSGASYEQYF.

The chain links TRBV20-1 to TRBJ2-1; the TCRdb call, TRBD2, lacks DNA for checking. The CDR3 is 13 residues long. Per the germline V gene, CDR1 is DFQATT and CDR2 is SNEGSKA (reference sequence). This chain's CDR3 is CSAGTAAVNEQFF.

V is TRBV7-8 and J is TRBJ1-6. The germline V gene has CDR1 SGHVS and CDR2 FQNEAQ. The CDR3 has 16 amino acids. The CDR3 loop is CASSSELGLNNSPLHF. The whole variable domain, filled in from reference TRBV7-8 and TRBJ1-6, reads GAGVSQSPRYKVAKRGQDVALRCDPISGHVSLFWYQQALGQGPEFLTYFQNEAQLDKSGLPSDRFFAERPEGSVSTLKIQRTQQEDSAVYLCASSSELGLNNSPLHFGNGTRLTVT.

The rearrangement links TRBV7-3 to TRBJ2-1; TCRdb proposes TRBD2, but this gene call is untestable without DNA. Germline-derived CDR1 and CDR2 are SGHTA and FQGTGA. The CDR3 runs to 14 residues. The CDR3 is CASSSAGRNNEQFF.

The chain recombines TRBV5-5 with TRBJ2-3; TCRdb's D call, TRBD2, is unchecked because there is no DNA. The CDR3 consists of 18 residues. CDR1 is SGHKS and CDR2 is YYEKEE in the germline V gene (reference sequence). The chain's CDR3 is CASSLVKRAAVRTDTQYF. The full variable domain, with the rest looked up from reference TRBV5-5 and TRBJ2-3, is DAGVTQSPTHLIKTRGQQVTLRCSPISGHKSVSWYQQVLGQGPQFIFQYYEKEERGRGNFPDRFSARQFPNYSSELNVNALLLGDSALYLCASSLVKRAAVRTDTQYFGPGTRLTVL.

J is TRBJ2-3 and V is TRBV7-8; the D call of TRBD2 rests on TCRdb alone, since no DNA is present to check it. Germline V gene sequence: CDR1 SGHVS, CDR2 FQNEAQ. This CDR3 region has 16 residues. CDR3 in amino acids: CASSLWDSLDVDTQYF.

The chain uses TRBV19 and TRBJ2-2. Germline CDR1 and CDR2: LNHDA and SQIVND (reference sequence). CDR3 length: 13 amino acids. The chain's CDR3 is CASSTGIAGELFF.

V and J are TRBV29-1 and TRBJ2-7; no DNA is available, so the TRBD1 call from TCRdb remains unchecked. The germline V gene encodes CDR1 SQVTM and CDR2 ANQGSEA. The CDR3 runs 14 residues. This CDR3 reads CSVQYQRDRGWEYF.

V usage is TRBV28 and J usage is TRBJ2-1; TCRdb proposes TRBD2, but this gene call is untestable without DNA. Germline V gives CDR1 MDHEN, CDR2 SYDVKM. This CDR3 has 18 amino acids. CDR3 protein: CASSTRGSLRSSYNEQFF. Full variable domain (outside the CDR3, taken from reference TRBV28 and TRBJ2-1): DVKVTQSSRYLVKRTGEKVFLECVQDMDHENMFWYRQDPGLGLRLIYFSYDVKMKEKGDIPEGYSVSREKKERFSLILESASTNQTSMYLCASSTRGSLRSSYNEQFFGPGTRLTVL.

The V and J genes are TRBV15 and TRBJ2-3; TCRdb indicates TRBD2, and absent DNA this call remains unverified. The CDR3 is 16 amino acids. CDR1 is LNHNV and CDR2 is YYDKDF in the germline V gene (reference sequence). The CDR3 spells CATETGLAGGTDTQYF.

This chain uses TRBV4-1 with TRBJ2-3; TCRdb outputs TRBD1, but without DNA this stays unchecked. Germline values: CDR1 MGHRA, CDR2 YSYEKL. This CDR3 is built from 16 residues. The CDR3 sequence: CASSQLGTGRRDTQYF.